The rows below give T cell receptor beta chains drawn from one sample of a study of CD8+ T cells in alopecia areata. The table came from immunoSEQ multiplex PCR; TCRdb's copy has only in-frame clones and leaves some out. The sample yields a few hundred thousand clones, roughly 60% seen once. Sample: CD4+ T cells sorted from blood, taken around week 54, from a patient treated with tofacitinib. The receptors derive from a human donor with alopecia areata. Both conserved end residues are trimmed from each CDR3. Fields, in order: D gene, J gene, V gene, CDR3 protein. The D gene is left open where the match is weak.

-	TRBJ1-5	TRBV13	ASSLGGSNQPQH
-	TRBJ1-5	TRBV10-3	AISEVENQPQH
-	TRBJ1-1	TRBV11-2	ASSLAGPEAF
-	TRBJ1-2	TRBV15	ATSRPGQFYGYT
-	TRBJ2-7	TRBV29-1	SVVADTYEQY
-	TRBJ1-6	TRBV30	AWRGKPNNSPLH
-	TRBJ2-3	TRBV5-4	ASSLSPRAEHTDTQY
TRBD1	TRBJ2-5	TRBV12-5	ASGLVIQGAETQY
-	TRBJ1-5	TRBV7-2	ASSSVPQPQH
TRBD1	TRBJ1-1	TRBV25-1	ASIRTGNTEAF
-	TRBJ2-7	TRBV7-3	ASSPLDRRSYEQY
-	TRBJ2-1	TRBV5-1	ASSLDGTSNNEQF
-	TRBJ1-2	TRBV2	ASSERAGPYGYT
-	TRBJ2-4	TRBV7-2	ASSLVPAVQY
TRBD2	TRBJ2-1	TRBV23-1	ASSQFPRGLGSSGQF
-	TRBJ1-2	TRBV30	ACSPKGVARGYT
TRBD2	TRBJ2-1	TRBV30	AWSVSAGLATEQF
-	TRBJ2-1	TRBV5-1	ASSRDVGNEQF
TRBD1	TRBJ2-7	TRBV2	ASSGQGAYEQY
-	TRBJ1-2	TRBV4-3	ASSHGKGYT
-	TRBJ2-2	TRBV7-2	ASSLVRATGELF
TRBD1	TRBJ2-5	TRBV9	ASSAGTAQETQY
-	TRBJ2-2	TRBV30	AWSVQGAHTGELF
-	TRBJ1-2	TRBV19	ASSNRADYGYT
-	TRBJ2-2	TRBV30	ASAAGELF
-	TRBJ2-6	TRBV10-3	AISELSRDRQANVLT
-	TRBJ1-5	TRBV29-1	SVGGGDSNQPQH
-	TRBJ2-1	TRBV7-2	ASSRSAESYNEQF
TRBD1	TRBJ2-7	TRBV4-3	ASSTRQGAYEQY
TRBD2	TRBJ2-1	TRBV15	ATSRETYGGDNEQF
-	TRBJ2-6	TRBV4-3	ASSRTVAGANVLT
-	TRBJ2-5	TRBV11-2	ASSGAGGQTQY
TRBD1	TRBJ1-6	TRBV9	ASSAGTEYNSPLH
-	TRBJ2-7	TRBV7-7	ASSLELEAEQY
-	TRBJ2-5	TRBV29-1	SVEGPGETQY
-	TRBJ1-1	TRBV15	ATSRDNQVNTEAF
-	TRBJ1-2	TRBV7-9	ASSLWTDLYGYT
-	TRBJ2-4	TRBV30	AWSAPGRLGKNIQY
-	TRBJ2-2	TRBV29-1	SGSDRNKPGELF
TRBD1	TRBJ2-3	TRBV5-6	ASSLRQGADTQY
-	TRBJ1-1	TRBV30	AWSVVANTEAF
-	TRBJ2-2	TRBV29-1	SVAQLGTGELF
-	TRBJ2-5	TRBV6-5	ASRARVSGTQY
-	TRBJ2-3	TRBV5-6	ASSFTPSTDTQY
-	TRBJ1-1	TRBV5-4	ASSLGQGQGQEAF
TRBD2	TRBJ2-5	TRBV7-7	ASSLDSGSFQETQY
-	TRBJ1-5	TRBV25-1	ASNGGGSNQPQH
TRBD1	TRBJ2-7	TRBV11-2	ASSRDRDYEQY
TRBD2	TRBJ2-3	TRBV5-4	ASSIPGAGGDTQY
-	TRBJ2-4	TRBV9	ASSVQGMMDIQY